The sequence of this T cell receptor (beta chain) was determined in a study of cytomegalovirus exposure and HLA in healthy donors. With 60 Vbeta and 13 Jbeta primers, the PCR was carried out. Sequencing used immunoSEQ multiplex PCR; TCRdb keeps in-frame clones, though not all of them. Of over 70,000 clones in the sample, around 84% are singletons; the top ten hold around 2%. This CDR3 is 14 amino acids long. Trimming pared 3 bases from V and 5 bases from J, leaving 15 bases between. The germline V gene has CDR1 SGHRS and CDR2 YFSETQ. Sequencing was done on a sample of PBMCs. This clonotype was obtained from a man in his late teens or twenties in good health and CMV-seronegative. The gene calls are TRBV5-1 and TRBJ2-7, with D perhaps TRBD1 (6 bases). The CDR3 sequence is CASSSPGQSNEQYF. The CDR3 nucleotides read TGCGCCAGCAGCTCACCCGGACAGAGCAACGAGCAGTACTTC.